This T cell receptor (beta chain) was retrieved from a study of cytomegalovirus exposure and HLA in healthy donors. PCR employed 60 Vbeta and 13 Jbeta primers. Profiled with immunoSEQ multiplex PCR; TCRdb holds only in-frame clones, not every one. Of roughly 110,000 clones in the sample, around 80% were seen once. The CDR3 is 14 amino acids. With V trimmed by 5 bases and J by 6 bases, 7 bases remained unmatched. CDR1 is SNHLY, CDR2 FYNNEI, per germline. Sequenced material: PBMCs. The TCR comes from a woman between 18 and 29 years old in good health and CMV-seropositive. V is TRBV2 and J is TRBJ1-2, with TRBD1 matching over 9 bases. CDR3 protein: CASSRDREMDGYTF. Written as DNA, the CDR3 is TGTGCCAGCAGTCGGGACAGGGAAATGGATGGCTACACCTTC.